This entry describes one T cell receptor beta chain. The assay was immunoSEQ multiplex PCR, and TCRdb's table has in-frame clones only and misses some. The sample consists of 65,000 to 90,000 clones, roughly 92% of them appearing once. This specimen belongs to a study of T cell changes during pregnancy in multiple sclerosis. The CDR3 runs to 16 residues. Trimming took off 6 bases at V and 4 bases at J, with 21 bases between the two ends. Germline CDR1 is MDHEN and CDR2 is SYDVKM. The V and J genes are TRBV28 and TRBJ1-2; D possibly corresponds to TRBD1 (6 bases). The source of this sequence is a female donor with multiple sclerosis, enrolled in a pregnancy study. The starting material was peripheral blood, obtained in the second trimester of pregnancy. This chain's CDR3 is CASRATQDSQAYGYTF. CDR3 DNA: TGTGCCAGCAGAGCAACCCAGGACAGTCAAGCCTATGGCTACACCTTC.